One sample yielded the 27 T cell receptor beta chains listed below, sequenced in a study of blood T cell repertoires in COVID-19. Clones were sequenced by immunoSEQ multiplex PCR, and TCRdb holds only the in-frame ones, with some missing. The table lists fewer than 250,000 clones, around four fifths of them singletons. The sample consisted of peripheral blood. All receptors come from a woman between 65 and 79 years old with acute or convalescent COVID-19.

The chain couples TRBV6-5 to TRBJ1-2, with a tentative D call TRBD1 (5 bases). This CDR3 is 15 amino acids long. V lost 7 bases, J lost 6 bases, and 21 bases lay in between. CDR1 is MNHEY and CDR2 is SVGAGI in the germline V gene. The CDR3 nucleotides read TGTGCCAGCACCCCCGGCTGGACATCTGATCATGGCTACACCTTC. The encoded protein is CASTPGWTSDHGYTF.

The rearrangement joins TRBV27 to TRBJ1-6; D possibly corresponds to TRBD1 (6 bases). V was trimmed by 2 bases and J by 6 bases, leaving 11 bases between them. Germline V lookup: CDR1 MNHEY, CDR2 SMNVEV (reference sequence). The CDR3 has 15 residues. The CDR3 DNA reads as TGTGCCAGCAGTTTAGTCGGACAGCTTAATTCACCCCTCCACTTT. Translating gives CASSLVGQLNSPLHF.

The gene calls are TRBV20-1 and TRBJ2-1, with 9 bases fitting TRBD2. Germline CDR1 DFQATT, CDR2 SNEGSKA (reference sequence). With V trimmed by 3 bases and J by 4 bases, 4 bases remained unmatched. The CDR3 length is 14 residues. The CDR3 DNA is TGCAGTGCTAGTCGTAGCGGGGGATACAATGAGCAGTTCTTC. This gives the protein CSASRSGGYNEQFF.

CDR3 nucleotide sequence: TGTGCCTGGAGCGTGAACCCGGGACAGGGGAACACTGAAGCTTTCTTT. This translates into CAWSVNPGQGNTEAFF. V gene TRBV30 combines with J gene TRBJ1-1; 9 nucleotides match TRBD1. The germline V gene encodes CDR1 GTSNPN and CDR2 SVGIG (reference sequence). After removal of 3 bases from V and 1 base from J, the junction contained 9 bases not matched to a gene. The CDR3 covers 16 residues. Drawing the rest from reference TRBV30 and TRBJ1-1, the complete variable domain is SQTIHQWPATLVQPVGSPLSLECTVEGTSNPNLYWYRQAAGRGLQLLFYSVGIGQISSEVPQNLSASRPQDRQFILSSKKLLLSDSGFYLCAWSVNPGQGNTEAFFGQGTRLTVV.

V and J are TRBV6-5 and TRBJ1-2, with D maybe TRBD1 (5 bases). CDR1 and CDR2 from the germline V gene are MNHEY and SVGAGI. V lost 6 bases and J 4 bases, leaving 12 bases between the germline ends. This CDR3 region has 13 residues. The CDR3 protein is CASSPPGGYGYTF. The CDR3 DNA is TGTGCCAGCAGCCCACCGGGGGGCTATGGCTACACCTTC.

The chain uses TRBV7-2 and TRBJ1-2; 11 positions match TRBD1. Germline CDR1 is SGHTA and CDR2 is FQGNSA. The CDR3 consists of 16 residues. The V gene end was trimmed by 1 base and the J gene end by 6 bases; junction bases not matched to a gene: 7. CDR3: CASSLDLWTGGNGYTF. DNA for the CDR3: TGTGCCAGCAGCTTAGACCTATGGACAGGGGGCAATGGCTACACCTTC.

The chain combines TRBV5-1 with TRBJ2-7; the D gene is possibly TRBD1 (5 bases). The V gene's germline CDR1 is SGHRS and CDR2 YFSETQ. This CDR3 comprises 15 residues. Trimming pared 2 bases from V and 6 bases from J, leaving 18 bases between. Written as DNA, the CDR3 is TGCGCCAGCAGCTTTGGCCAGGGTGGTACCAGCGAGCAGTACTTC. Translating it yields CASSFGQGGTSEQYF. Full variable domain (remainder filled in from reference TRBV5-1 and TRBJ2-7): KAGVTQTPRYLIKTRGQQVTLSCSPISGHRSVSWYQQTPGQGLQFLFEYFSETQRNKGNFPGRFSGRQFSNSRSEMNVSTLELGDSALYLCASSFGQGGTSEQYFGPGTRLTVT.

For the CDR3, the DNA is TGCGCCAGCAGTGAGTCCAGGGGCTATGGCTACACCTTC. Translated, it gives CASSESRGYGYTF. The chain combines TRBV10-1 with TRBJ1-2; possibly TRBD1 for D (6 bases). The CDR3 runs 13 residues. Germline lookup yields CDR1 WNHNN and CDR2 SYGVQD (reference sequence). Between the trimmed V and J ends, which lost 0 bases and 4 bases, there was a span of 6 bases.

This rearrangement joins TRBV4-1 to TRBJ2-1; TRBD2 aligns across 8 bases. Germline loops: CDR1 MGHRA, CDR2 YSYEKL. The CDR3 loop spans 16 amino acids. Germline trimming cut 0 bases from V and 2 bases from J; bases unmatched to any gene: 3. In DNA form, the CDR3 reads TGCGCCAGCAGCCAAGACACTAGCGGAGCCTACAATGAGCAGTTCTTC. Translated, it gives CASSQDTSGAYNEQFF.

A few counts support this clone. The chain employs TRBV12-3 or TRBV12-4 and TRBJ1-1; TRBD1 matches 7 bases. The CDR3 is 13 amino acids. The ends lost 5 bases at V and 4 bases at J; junction bases unmatched: 4. CDR3 region: CASSRTGPTEAFF. DNA of the CDR3: TGTGCCAGCAGTAGGACAGGACCCACTGAAGCTTTCTTT.

The sample holds one count of this clone. V is TRBV5-4 and J is TRBJ1-2, with a possible D match to TRBD1 (5 bases). The V end was cut by 0 bases, the J end by 7 bases, with 10 bases between. This CDR3 contains 13 residues. Germline V gene lookup returns CDR1 SGHNT and CDR2 YYREEE (reference sequence). Here the CDR3 DNA reads TGTGCCAGCAGCTTGGATGGGGGGATTGGCTACACCTTC. Its translation: CASSLDGGIGYTF.

The rearrangement joins TRBV19 to TRBJ2-7, with a tentative D call TRBD2 (5 bases). Trimming removed 5 bases from V and 1 base from J, with 12 bases in between. The CDR3 sequence is 14 residues long. CDR1 and CDR2 from the germline V gene are LNHDA and SQIVND (reference sequence). The CDR3, as DNA: TGTGCCAGTAGTTTTGGACGGGATTCCTACGAGCAGTACTTC. It is translated as CASSFGRDSYEQYF. Variable domain in full (rest from reference TRBV19 and TRBJ2-7): DGGITQSPKYLFRKEGQNVTLSCEQNLNHDAMYWYRQDPGQGLRLIYYSQIVNDFQKGDIAEGYSVSREKKESFPLTVTSAQKNPTAFYLCASSFGRDSYEQYFGPGTRLTVT.

The chain links TRBV3-1 (or the pseudogene TRBV3-2) to TRBJ2-7, with 8 bases aligning to TRBD2. The CDR3 consists of 16 residues. CDR1 and CDR2 (germline): LGHDT, YNNKEL (reference sequence). The V and J ends lost 1 base and 0 bases, in that order; junction bases with no gene match: 5. CDR3: CASSQVAGRSSYEQYF. CDR3 nucleotides: TGTGCCAGCAGCCAAGTAGCGGGACGGAGCTCCTACGAGCAGTACTTC.

This clone was detected only a few times. CDR3 amino acids: CASTLDRGDTQYF. The CDR3 nucleotides read TGTGCCAGCACCCTGGACAGGGGAGATACGCAGTATTTT. V gene TRBV2 combines with J gene TRBJ2-3, with 9 nucleotides matching TRBD1. Losses at the gene ends were 7 bases for V and 5 bases for J; bases not matched to a gene: 4. Germline CDR1 and CDR2: SNHLY and FYNNEI. The CDR3 sequence is 13 residues long.

V usage is TRBV6-5 and J usage is TRBJ1-2, with 8 bases fitting TRBD1. This CDR3 contains 13 residues. After removal of 11 bases from V and 8 bases from J, the junction contained 13 bases not matched to a gene. Germline CDR1 reads MNHEY; CDR2 reads SVGAGI. CDR3 bases: TGTGCCGCGAAGGCGACAGGGGACGAGGGCTACACCTTC. This translates into CAAKATGDEGYTF.

The chain carries TRBV2 and TRBJ1-2, with 8 bases fitting TRBD1. CDR3 size: 14 residues. The trim removed 5 bases at V and 3 bases at J, leaving 5 bases unmatched. The germline CDR1 and CDR2 sequences are SNHLY and FYNNEI. The CDR3 sequence is CASSSTGGDYGYTF. The CDR3 DNA reads as TGTGCCAGCAGTAGTACAGGGGGAGACTATGGCTACACCTTC.

This clone has ten or more counts. The chain combines TRBV6-2 or TRBV6-3 with TRBJ2-5, with a weak D call TRBD1 (6 bases). V was shortened by 2 bases and J by 1 base, with 11 bases between the two germline ends. Germline V gene data show CDR1 as MNHEY and CDR2 as SVGEGT. This CDR3 is 15 amino acids long. CDR3 protein: CASSYPGTPQETQYF. CDR3 DNA sequence: TGTGCCAGCAGTTACCCCGGGACACCCCAAGAGACCCAGTACTTC.

V usage is TRBV12-5 and J usage is TRBJ1-3; D is unclear. The CDR3 runs 14 residues. V lost 3 bases and J 4 bases, leaving 10 bases between the germline ends. The germline V gene encodes CDR1 LGHNT and CDR2 FRNRAP. The CDR3 protein is CASGFGGAGNTIYF. The CDR3 DNA is TGTGCTAGTGGTTTTGGCGGAGCCGGAAACACCATATATTTT.

The chain employs TRBV7-9 and TRBJ1-1; D is possibly TRBD1 (6 bases). The V and J ends lost 5 bases and 5 bases respectively, with 18 bases between them. Per the germline V gene, CDR1 is SEHNR and CDR2 is FQNEAQ (reference sequence). The CDR3 is 15 amino acids. In DNA form, the CDR3 reads TGTGCCAGCAGCAAGAATAACAGGGCAAGGACTGAAGCTTTCTTT. It is translated as CASSKNNRARTEAFF. The whole variable domain, filled in from reference TRBV7-9 and TRBJ1-1, reads DTGVSQNPRHKITKRGQNVTFRCDPISEHNRLYWYRQTLGQGPEFLTYFQNEAQLEKSRLLSDRFSAERPKGSFSTLEIQRTEQGDSAMYLCASSKNNRARTEAFFGQGTRLTVV.

The V and J genes are TRBV27 and TRBJ1-1; 8 nucleotides agree with TRBD1. The germline CDR1 and CDR2 sequences are MNHEY and SMNVEV (reference sequence). The CDR3 is 15 residues long. V dropped 6 bases and J dropped 1; count of bases not matched to a gene: 7. The CDR3 region has the DNA TGTGCCAGCAGCCCTTGGGGGACAGGGAACACTGAAGCTTTCTTT. This translates into CASSPWGTGNTEAFF.

A single count supports this clone. J is TRBJ1-1 and V is TRBV2; 10 bases match TRBD1. Germline V gives CDR1 SNHLY, CDR2 FYNNEI. The CDR3 has 15 residues. Trimming cost V 7 bases and J 0 bases; bases outside gene matches: 5. In DNA form, the CDR3 reads TGTGCCAGCACCCGACAGGGGGCTATGAACACTGAAGCTTTCTTT. This gives the protein CASTRQGAMNTEAFF. Full variable domain (rest looked up from reference TRBV2 and TRBJ1-1): EPEVTQTPSHQVTQMGQEVILRCVPISNHLYFYWYRQILGQKVEFLVSFYNNEISEKSEIFDDQFSVERPDGSNFTLKIRSTKLEDSAMYFCASTRQGAMNTEAFFGQGTRLTVV.

The V gene is TRBV18, the J gene TRBJ1-2; D gene ambiguous. The length of the CDR3 is 14 residues. The V and J ends lost 0 bases and 6 bases respectively, with 11 bases between them. Germline V lookup: CDR1 KGHSH, CDR2 LQKENI. The CDR3 DNA follows: TGTGCCAGCTCACCACCTGTAGACACAGATGGCTACACCTTC. Amino acid sequence: CASSPPVDTDGYTF.

The V gene is TRBV5-6, the J gene TRBJ1-2; D possibly corresponds to TRBD1 (6 bases). This CDR3 is 12 amino acids long. CDR1 is SGHDT, CDR2 YYEEEE, per germline. Trimming stripped 5 bases from V and 8 bases from J, with 13 bases between. The DNA for the CDR3 is TGTGCCAGCAGTACCAGGGGTTACGGCTACACCTTC. Encoded protein: CASSTRGYGYTF.

V usage is TRBV29-1 and J usage is TRBJ2-3; 7 nucleotides align to TRBD1. Germline CDR1 and CDR2: SQVTM and ANQGSEA. The CDR3 is 13 amino acids. The V segment lost 4 bases and the J segment 0 bases; nucleotides outside the gene matches: 1. Here the CDR3 DNA reads TGCAGCGTTGTCAGGGGGAGCACAGATACGCAGTATTTT. Protein product: CSVVRGSTDTQYF.

V and J are TRBV7-9 and TRBJ1-2, with 9 bases that match TRBD1. J gave up 4 bases and V 5 bases, and 5 bases lay outside the gene matches. The germline V gene has CDR1 SEHNR and CDR2 FQNEAQ (reference sequence). The CDR3 covers 14 residues. This chain's CDR3 is CASSKEQGAYGYTF. The CDR3 bases are TGTGCCAGCAGCAAAGAACAGGGGGCCTATGGCTACACCTTC.

The CDR3 reads CATSEPPGGSSYNEQFF. The DNA for the CDR3 is TGTGCCACCAGTGAGCCCCCAGGGGGGAGCTCCTACAATGAGCAGTTCTTC. V usage is TRBV24-1 and J usage is TRBJ2-1, with a tentative D call TRBD1 (7 bases). The CDR3 extends over 17 amino acids. CDR1 is KGHDR, CDR2 SFDVKD, per germline. V lost 4 bases and J 0 bases, leaving 15 bases between the germline ends.

This clone has a handful of counts. CDR3 bases: TGTGCCAGCAGCGTACGGTTCGGTGAGCAGTTCTTC. Its protein product is CASSVRFGEQFF. The V call is TRBV9, the J call TRBJ2-1; D call uncertain. The V and J ends lost 1 base and 9 bases respectively, with 8 bases between them. The germline CDR1 and CDR2 sequences are SGDLS and YYNGEE. This CDR3 is built from 12 residues.